The source of this T cell receptor (beta chain) is a study of cytomegalovirus exposure and HLA in healthy donors. Trimming took 0 bases from V and 4 from J; bases not matched to a gene: 0. Germline V gives CDR1 GTSNPN, CDR2 SVGIG (reference sequence). The CDR3 totals 13 residues. This table comes from immunoSEQ multiplex PCR, and its TCRdb copy is limited to in-frame clones, with some not included. The data show 180,000 or so clones, 86% seen once. Concerning this clone itself: Its target is unknown.

Whole-study results and caveats: CMV antigen specificity was confirmed in vitro for three CMV-associated chains.

The clonotype comes from a man in his thirties or forties in good health and CMV-seropositive. The sequencing sample was made of PBMCs. The V and J genes are TRBV30 and TRBJ1-1; 9 bases match TRBD1. In DNA, the CDR3 is TGTGCCTGGAGTGTACAGGGGGCCACTGAAGCTTTCTTT. Translation: CAWSVQGATEAFF.